The clone carrying this TCR beta chain was recorded many times. A single record per CDR3 protein comes from TCRdb applying MiXCR to the RACE reads. This sample yields 50,000 to 65,000 distinct CDR3 sequences, of which approximately 9.9% are seen a single time; approximately 16% belongs to the top ten. The V gene's germline CDR1 is MDHEN and CDR2 SYDVKM. The germline V and J ends were trimmed by 8 bases and 1 base, with 6 bases remaining between them. This CDR3 spans 12 amino acids. This entry comes from a study of human T cells and chemical hapten exposure. Time point of the sample: patch test 3, about 24 weeks after DPC sensitization. The treatment: therapeutic diphenylcyclopropenone sensitization with weekly scalp DPC.

The genes are TRBV28 and TRBJ1-5, with D unclear. The clonotype was recovered from a woman aged 40-49 years with alopecia areata. Some clones in this sample may be carry-over from other donors' samples. The sample in question was whole blood, obtained in connection with sensitization to the hapten diphenylcyclopropenone (DPC). The CDR3 DNA sequence: TGTGCCAGCCGAGGGAGCAATCAGCCCCAGCATTTT. Encoded protein: CASRGSNQPQHF.